The clone carrying this T cell receptor beta chain was picked up a small number of times. No antigen is known for it. This sample stems from a study of T cell repertoires in cytomegalovirus infection. At the level of the study: HLA-B-restricted CMV epitopes that are well studied were used alongside recently identified HLA-C-restricted ones. General study points: Summed frequency of shared TCR beta families picked out CMV carriers who also had the relevant HLA.

V lost 5 bases and J lost 2; bases outside the gene matches: 6. CDR3 length equals 14 residues. Germline V gene data show CDR1 as SGDLS and CDR2 as YYNGEE. TCRdb called the reads again in MiXCR, with one record for every CDR3 protein. Of about 830,000 distinct CDR3 sequences listed, over 25% were seen once; the top ten hold under 15%. The sequenced sample was cultured CD8+ T cells from PBMCs, obtained from culture after CMV antigen stimulation. This receptor was taken from a human donor in good health (CMV status not recorded). Some clones in this sample may be carry-over from other donors' samples. The chain has TRBV9 and TRBJ2-5; TRBD2 aligns across 7 bases. For the CDR3, the DNA is TGTGCCAGCAGTGGAGCGGGGCTACAAGAGACCCAGTACTTC. Protein sequence: CASSGAGLQETQYF.